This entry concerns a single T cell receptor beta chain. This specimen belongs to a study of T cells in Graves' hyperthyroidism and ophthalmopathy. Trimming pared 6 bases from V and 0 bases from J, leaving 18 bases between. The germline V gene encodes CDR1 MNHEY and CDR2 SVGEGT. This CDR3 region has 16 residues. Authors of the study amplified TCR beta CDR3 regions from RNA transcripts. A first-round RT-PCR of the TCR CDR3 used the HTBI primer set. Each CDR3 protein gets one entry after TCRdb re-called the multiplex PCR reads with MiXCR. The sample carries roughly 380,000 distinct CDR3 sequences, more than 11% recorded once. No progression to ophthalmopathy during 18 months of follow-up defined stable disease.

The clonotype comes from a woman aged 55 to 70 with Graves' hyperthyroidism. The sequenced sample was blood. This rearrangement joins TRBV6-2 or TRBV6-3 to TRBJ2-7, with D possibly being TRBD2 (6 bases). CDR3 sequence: CASRWTGTHDSYEQYF. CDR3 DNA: TGTGCCAGCAGGTGGACCGGGACTCACGACTCCTACGAGCAGTACTTC.